This record looks at one T cell receptor beta chain sequence and its context. Its antigen is as yet unknown. The record originates from a study of T-cell reconstitution after alpha-beta-depleted transplantation in children. The study's findings and limits: There were reportedly several hundred expanded graft clones from which alpha-beta T cells came about two months after transplant. At one year after transplant, newly produced T cells mostly accounted for T-cell counts and diversity. Surviving recipient cells, namely T cells and thymic progenitors, were the source of high day-60 TCRbeta diversity in some patients.

Trimming left V 4 bases short and J 2 bases short, with 7 bases between. Germline lookup yields CDR1 GTSNPN and CDR2 SVGIG (reference sequence). The CDR3 sequence is 12 residues long. Construction of the TCRbeta library involved unique molecular identifiers. TCRdb analysed the PCR reads with MiXCR anew, one entry per CDR3 protein. The sample carries more than 400,000 distinct CDR3 sequences, approximately 42% recorded once. V gene TRBV30 combines with J gene TRBJ2-3; no definite D call. The receptor comes from a girl aged 2-15 years with aplastic anemia, due to receive a stem cell transplant. This material consisted of PBMCs, taken before TCRalphabeta/CD19-depleted stem cell transplant. CDR3 region: CAWMRYTDTQYF. The CDR3 DNA is TGTGCCTGGATGCGGTACACAGATACGCAGTATTTT.